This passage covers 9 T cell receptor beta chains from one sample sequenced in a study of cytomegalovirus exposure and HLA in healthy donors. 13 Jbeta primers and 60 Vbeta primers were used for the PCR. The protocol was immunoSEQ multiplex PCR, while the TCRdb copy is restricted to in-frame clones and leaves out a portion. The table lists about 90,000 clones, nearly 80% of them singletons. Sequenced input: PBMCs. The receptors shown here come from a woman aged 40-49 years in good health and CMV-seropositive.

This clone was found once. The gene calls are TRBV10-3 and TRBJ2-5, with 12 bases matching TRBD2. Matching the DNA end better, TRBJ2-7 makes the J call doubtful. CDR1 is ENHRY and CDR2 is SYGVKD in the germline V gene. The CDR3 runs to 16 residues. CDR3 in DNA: TGTGCCATCAGTGACCCCGGAGGACTAGCGGGACACGAGCAGTACTTC. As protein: CAISDPGGLAGHEQYF.

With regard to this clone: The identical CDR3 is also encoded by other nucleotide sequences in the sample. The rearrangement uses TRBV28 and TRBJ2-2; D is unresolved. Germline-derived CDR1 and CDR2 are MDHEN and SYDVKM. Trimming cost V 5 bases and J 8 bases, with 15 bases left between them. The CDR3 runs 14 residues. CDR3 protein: CASSPWSLLGELFF. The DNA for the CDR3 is TGTGCCAGCAGTCCCTGGTCCCTACTGGGGGAGCTGTTTTTT.

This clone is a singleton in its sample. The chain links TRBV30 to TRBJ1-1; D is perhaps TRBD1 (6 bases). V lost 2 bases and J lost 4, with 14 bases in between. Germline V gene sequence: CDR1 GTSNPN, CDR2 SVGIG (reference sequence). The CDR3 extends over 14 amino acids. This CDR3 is CAWSRGGVGTEAFF. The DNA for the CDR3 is TGTGCCTGGAGTCGAGGGGGGGTAGGCACTGAAGCTTTCTTT. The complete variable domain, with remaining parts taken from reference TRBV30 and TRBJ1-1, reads SQTIHQWPATLVQPVGSPLSLECTVEGTSNPNLYWYRQAAGRGLQLLFYSVGIGQISSEVPQNLSASRPQDRQFILSSKKLLLSDSGFYLCAWSRGGVGTEAFFGQGTRLTVV.

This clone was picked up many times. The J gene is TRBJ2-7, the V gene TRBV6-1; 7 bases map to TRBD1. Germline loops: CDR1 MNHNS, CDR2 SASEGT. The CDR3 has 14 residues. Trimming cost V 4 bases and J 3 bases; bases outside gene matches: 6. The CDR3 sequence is CASSVQTGYYEQYF. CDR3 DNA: TGTGCCAGCAGTGTGCAGACAGGGTACTACGAGCAGTACTTC.

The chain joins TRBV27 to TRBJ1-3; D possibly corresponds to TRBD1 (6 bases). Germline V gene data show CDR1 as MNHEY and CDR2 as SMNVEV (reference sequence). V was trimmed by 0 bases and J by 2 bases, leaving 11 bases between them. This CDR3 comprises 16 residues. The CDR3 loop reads CASSLSKGGAGNTIYF. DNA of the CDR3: TGTGCCAGCAGTTTATCGAAAGGGGGGGCTGGAAACACCATATATTTT.

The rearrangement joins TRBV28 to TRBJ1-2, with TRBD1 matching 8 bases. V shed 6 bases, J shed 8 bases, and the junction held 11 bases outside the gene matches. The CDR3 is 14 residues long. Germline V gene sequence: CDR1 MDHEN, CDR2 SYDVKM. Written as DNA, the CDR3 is TGTGCCAGCAGAACTGGACAGGGAGTGAGGGGCTACACCTTC. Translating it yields CASRTGQGVRGYTF.

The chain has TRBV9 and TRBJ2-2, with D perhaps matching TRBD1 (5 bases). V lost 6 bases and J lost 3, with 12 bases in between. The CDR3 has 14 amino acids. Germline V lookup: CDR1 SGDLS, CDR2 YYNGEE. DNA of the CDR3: TGTGCCAGCACCCCCTCGACAGACACCGGGGAGCTGTTTTTT. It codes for CASTPSTDTGELFF.

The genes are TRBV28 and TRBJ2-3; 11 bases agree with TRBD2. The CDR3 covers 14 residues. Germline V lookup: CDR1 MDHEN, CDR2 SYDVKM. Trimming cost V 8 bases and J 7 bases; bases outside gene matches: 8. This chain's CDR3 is CASGQGLAVYTQYF. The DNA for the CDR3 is TGTGCCAGCGGCCAGGGACTAGCGGTGTATACGCAGTATTTT.

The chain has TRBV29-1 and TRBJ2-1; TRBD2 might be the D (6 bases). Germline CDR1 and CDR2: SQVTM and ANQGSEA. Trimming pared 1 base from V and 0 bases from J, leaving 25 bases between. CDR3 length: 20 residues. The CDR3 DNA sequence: TGCAGCGTTGAAGGGGTTGCGGATCCTACTAGCCTTAGCTCCTACAATGAGCAGTTCTTC. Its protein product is CSVEGVADPTSLSSYNEQFF.